This T cell receptor (beta chain) originates from a study of T cells in Graves' hyperthyroidism and ophthalmopathy (dated by TCRdb to about 2019). About the study as a whole: A discovery cohort of roughly 96 patients, about 44 with Graves' ophthalmopathy and 57 with stable Graves' hyperthyroidism, was used to find distinguishing TCR V-J signatures. The study also compared thyroid tissue and blood T-cell repertoires from about six Graves' hyperthyroidism patients. Once sampling was done, hyperthyroidism patients were given methimazole at a starting dose of 30 mg daily, whereas ophthalmopathy patients were given high-dose intravenous methylprednisolone. Prospective prediction of ophthalmopathy was tested in an independent validation cohort consisting of 18 to 20 hyperthyroidism patients and approximately 16 patients who later progressed to ophthalmopathy. The 95 to 100 discovery patients were randomly divided into training and test sets at a 7:3 ratio. TCR Vbeta CDR3 sequencing of roughly 140 peripheral blood samples (fewer than 45 ophthalmopathy, 75 to 85 hyperthyroidism and 17 progressor patients) is reported in the paper. Study-wide conclusions, independent of this receptor: No statistical method was used to fix the sample size in advance, and group allocation was not hidden from the investigators. Ophthalmopathy was separated from stable hyperthyroidism by a 13 V-J signature model, with approximately 85% sensitivity and 81% to 82% specificity obtained in cross-validation and 80%/75% obtained in testing. During validation, the model predicted progression to ophthalmopathy a median of about 6.3 months ahead of onset, with around 71% sensitivity and about 72% specificity. Blood samples also contained most of the expanded thyroid clonotypes (frequency above 0.001), which suggests that blood repertoires may reflect thyroid immune responses.

Details on this clonotype: What this receptor recognizes is not known. The input lacks base qualities; no much larger clone sits a single base away.

Patients with uncontrolled infections, other autoimmune diseases, pregnancy or lactation were excluded. Diagnoses were established on the basis of clinical symptoms, serum thyroxine and TRAb, thyroid ultrasound, and orbital computed tomography. Total RNA was extracted with Trizol reagent, and quality was checked on an Agilent 2100 Bioanalyzer. TCR beta CDR3 regions were amplified from RNA transcripts. The TCR CDR3 was subjected to a first round of RT-PCR using the HTBI primer set and the Qiagen OneStep RT-PCR kit. The libraries were constructed in a second round of multiplex PCR and then size-selected and purified. Paired-end sequencing of the libraries was performed with 100 bp reads on an Illumina HiSeq2000. Under the source paper's analysis protocol: Raw data were processed with SOAPnuke, discarding reads with adapters, uncalled bases, mean Phred below 15, or no exact constant-primer or identifier match. COPE v1.2.5 was used to merge high-quality paired reads, and clonotypes were defined as unique nucleotide sequences. Clonotypes were aligned to IMGT TRBV, TRBD and TRBJ reference segments using MiTCR v1.1. The analysis was restricted to V-J combinations with a frequency above 0.0001, which together covered 99% to 99.2% of the repertoires. The TCS score was defined as the ratio of F50 (clonal expansion) to E x V (chaos), calculated using BLOSUM62-based TCRdist between CDR3 peptides within each V-J. Welch's t-statistics and random forest reduced 450 to 600 V-J features to 13, which were used in a naive Bayes classifier (R e1071). The Morisita-Horn index was used to measure how similar the thyroid and blood repertoires were. TCRdb reworked the public reads: Q25 trimming with fastp, MiXCR clone assembly, productive beta chains retained. Each CDR3 protein gets just one entry, which takes the most common genes and DNA from the rows behind it. TCRdb's processing, not the study's, gives the V and J calls here. The sample table contains roughly 570,000 distinct CDR3 sequences; only one count was recorded for approximately 44% of them. The ten largest make up under 20% of the sample.

The CDR3 has 11 amino acids, counting the end cysteine and phenylalanine. The retained sequence is limited to the CDR3, 33 bases, with the frame set at the first base. CDR1 is given as LNHNV and CDR2 as YYDKDF, both from the germline V gene (reference sequence). The junction carries 7 bases between V and J, which are trimmed by 0 bases and 13 bases respectively. This receptor was taken from an adult woman with Graves' disease, either hyperthyroidism or ophthalmopathy (not recorded which). The sample comprised peripheral blood or thyroid tissue (not recorded which). The V gene is TRBV15 and the J gene is TRBJ1-5; no confident D gene assignment can be made. In nucleotides, the sequence is TGTGCCACCAGCAGAGATTGGCCTCAGCATTTT. Its protein is CATSRDWPQHF.